These 18 T cell receptor beta chains came from one sample sequenced in a study of blood T cell repertoires in COVID-19. Data came from immunoSEQ multiplex PCR; TCRdb stores just in-frame clones and leaves some out. The sample records fewer than 500,000 clones, roughly 88% being singletons. The sample consisted of PBMCs or T cells enriched from blood (not recorded which). Receptor source: a young woman with acute COVID-19.

The chain is built from TRBV6-5 and TRBJ2-2; no clear D gene. Trimming pared 6 bases from V and 3 bases from J, leaving 11 bases between. CDR1 is MNHEY, CDR2 SVGAGI, per germline. The CDR3 contains 14 residues. The CDR3 loop reads CASSPGVYTGELFF. DNA of the CDR3: TGTGCCAGCAGCCCAGGCGTCTACACCGGGGAGCTGTTTTTT.

The chain uses TRBV5-8 and TRBJ1-3, with D possibly being TRBD1 (6 bases). Deletions cut 6 bases from V and 4 bases from J, with 17 bases between. Per germline, CDR1 SGHTS and CDR2 YDEGEE. The CDR3 has 15 amino acids. This CDR3 reads CASNIQGQGGNTIYF. The CDR3 region has the DNA TGTGCCAGCAACATACAGGGCCAAGGAGGAAACACCATATATTTT.

In nucleotides, the CDR3 is TGTGCCACCAGTGATTTCTTTAGCAATCAGCCCCAGCATTTT. Translating gives CATSDFFSNQPQHF. The J gene is TRBJ1-5, the V gene TRBV24-1; unclear D gene. The germline V and J ends were trimmed by 1 base and 0 bases, with 3 bases remaining between them. From germline, CDR1 is KGHDR and CDR2 SFDVKD. This CDR3 spans 14 amino acids.

The V call is TRBV21-1, the J call TRBJ1-6. TRBV21-1 is a pseudogene locus. The CDR3 has 17 amino acids. The chain's CDR3 is CASSKVGGRRSGSPLHF. In DNA, the CDR3 is TGTGCCAGCAGCAAAGTGGGGGGGCGCAGGAGTGGTTCACCCCTCCACTTT.

The chain uses TRBV6-5 and TRBJ1-2; D gene uncertain. Germline values: CDR1 MNHEY, CDR2 SVGAGI. The CDR3 extends over 13 amino acids. The ends were cut back, 7 bases at V and 4 bases at J, with 13 bases in the middle. CDR3 nucleotides: TGTGCCAGCACCCCTTTCCCAGGCTATGGCTACACCTTC. Translating it yields CASTPFPGYGYTF.

The CDR3 DNA sequence: TGTGCCAGTAGTTCGATACGGGAAAAACAAGAGACCCAGTACTTC. Its translation is CASSSIREKQETQYF. The chain links TRBV19 to TRBJ2-5; possibly TRBD2 for D (5 bases). The V gene lost 5 bases and the J gene lost 2 bases, with 15 bases spanning the gap. Germline CDR1 reads LNHDA; CDR2 reads SQIVND (reference sequence). The CDR3 is 15 residues long.

The V and J genes are TRBV7-2 and TRBJ2-1; 8 bases line up with TRBD2. Germline CDR1 is SGHTA and CDR2 is FQGNSA. V trimming: 1 base; J trimming: 4 bases; junction bases outside the gene matches: 6. This CDR3 is built from 16 residues. CDR3 sequence: CASSLGVGGVYNEQFF. The CDR3, as DNA: TGTGCCAGCAGCTTAGGTGTCGGGGGGGTTTACAATGAGCAGTTCTTC.

This chain uses TRBV7-9 with TRBJ2-1; 13 bases fit TRBD2. CDR1 and CDR2 from the germline V gene are SEHNR and FQNEAQ (reference sequence). The ends lost 7 bases at V and 8 bases at J; junction bases unmatched: 8. The CDR3 consists of 15 residues. As DNA, the CDR3 is TGTGCCAGCACCCCCACTAGCGGGGGGGCCCATGAGCAGTTCTTC. It specifies CASTPTSGGAHEQFF.

The V call is TRBV10-3, the J call TRBJ2-1, with 7 bases that match TRBD2. J gave up 0 bases and V 7 bases, and 6 bases lay outside the gene matches. The CDR3 extends over 15 amino acids. The germline V gene encodes CDR1 ENHRY and CDR2 SYGVKD. CDR3 DNA: TGTGCCATCACCACAGCGGGGAGCTCCTACAATGAGCAGTTCTTC. As protein: CAITTAGSSYNEQFF.

This clone was seen a handful of times. The chain combines TRBV12-3 or TRBV12-4 with TRBJ1-2; 10 positions match TRBD1. After removal of 7 bases from V and 6 bases from J, the junction contained 5 bases not matched to a gene. The CDR3 loop spans 13 amino acids. CDR3 protein: CASIMTGGDGYTF. CDR3 in DNA: TGTGCCAGCATTATGACAGGGGGCGATGGCTACACCTTC.

V usage is TRBV19 and J usage is TRBJ1-2; a weak D match, TRBD1 (6 bases). The CDR3 loop spans 15 amino acids. V was trimmed by 7 bases and J by 4 bases, leaving 19 bases between them. The germline gives CDR1 LNHDA, CDR2 SQIVND (reference sequence). CDR3 loop: CASTRTEGSLYGYTF. CDR3 sequence (DNA): TGTGCCAGTACCAGGACAGAGGGGTCTCTCTATGGCTACACCTTC.

Concerning this clone: At one of its ends the junction is not consistent with the germline gene, which may arise from a read error. V is TRBV3-1 (or the pseudogene TRBV3-2) and J is TRBJ1-6; D possibly corresponds to TRBD1 (6 bases). The length of the CDR3 is 18 residues. Germline V gives CDR1 LGHDT, CDR2 YNNKEL (reference sequence). In DNA form, the CDR3 reads TGTGCCAGCAGCCAGGGACACCCCCGAAGCTCCTATAATTCACCTCTCCACTTT. Translation gives CASSQGHPRSSYNSPLHF.

The rearrangement links TRBV7-8 to TRBJ2-1, with D possibly TRBD2 on 5 matching bases. The V end was cut by 5 bases, the J end by 9 bases, with 8 bases between. This CDR3 is built from 11 residues. Germline V lookup: CDR1 SGHVS, CDR2 FQNEAQ. In nucleotides, the CDR3 is TGTGCCAGCAGCCCTCGGGGTGAGCAGTTCTTC. Translating gives CASSPRGEQFF. Full variable domain (missing parts from reference TRBV7-8 and TRBJ2-1): GAGVSQSPRYKVAKRGQDVALRCDPISGHVSLFWYQQALGQGPEFLTYFQNEAQLDKSGLPSDRFFAERPEGSVSTLKIQRTQQEDSAVYLCASSPRGEQFFGPGTRLTVL.

The V call is TRBV27, the J call TRBJ2-3; D uncertain. The CDR3 covers 15 residues. Looked up from germline, CDR1 is MNHEY and CDR2 is SMNVEV (reference sequence). V lost 0 bases and J lost 2, with 9 bases in between. Here the CDR3 DNA reads TGTGCCAGCAGTTTATCGGTACAGTTCACAGATACGCAGTATTTT. This codes for CASSLSVQFTDTQYF.

This chain uses TRBV5-1 with TRBJ2-2; 8 bases match TRBD2. The CDR3 has 14 amino acids. V dropped 7 bases and J dropped 5; count of bases not matched to a gene: 7. Germline V CDR1 and CDR2: SGHRS, YFSETQ. The chain's CDR3 is CASWFGGDTGELFF. CDR3 nucleotides: TGCGCCAGCTGGTTCGGGGGGGATACCGGGGAGCTGTTTTTT.

This chain links TRBV2 with TRBJ1-2, with D possibly TRBD1 on 6 matching bases. The CDR3 spans 13 residues. Germline values: CDR1 SNHLY, CDR2 FYNNEI. V lost 4 bases, J lost 4 bases, and 10 bases lay in between. In nucleotides, the CDR3 is TGTGCCAGCAGTGCTACAGGGCCCTATGGCTACACCTTC. Translating gives CASSATGPYGYTF. The variable domain in full, completed from reference TRBV2 and TRBJ1-2, reads EPEVTQTPSHQVTQMGQEVILRCVPISNHLYFYWYRQILGQKVEFLVSFYNNEISEKSEIFDDQFSVERPDGSNFTLKIRSTKLEDSAMYFCASSATGPYGYTFGSGTRLTVV.

The chain uses TRBV30 and TRBJ1-6; D might be TRBD1 (5 bases). This CDR3 has 14 amino acids. Germline CDR1 is GTSNPN and CDR2 is SVGIG (reference sequence). Trimming left V 3 bases short and J 5 bases short, with 11 bases between. This CDR3 is CAWSRGGDNSPLHF. CDR3 in DNA: TGTGCCTGGAGCCGTGGGGGGGATAATTCACCCCTCCACTTT.

This clone occurred once. CDR3 sequence (DNA): TGTGCCATCAGTGAGCAGGACAGGGGGACCTCATATGGCTACACCTTC. Protein sequence: CAISEQDRGTSYGYTF. The V call is TRBV10-3, the J call TRBJ1-2; 10 nucleotides match TRBD1. Germline V gives CDR1 ENHRY, CDR2 SYGVKD. Germline trimming cut 2 bases from V and 5 bases from J; bases unmatched to any gene: 8. This CDR3 comprises 16 residues.